Below are 31 T cell receptor beta chains sequenced from a single sample in a study of shared clonotypes between healthy human individuals (dated by TCRdb to about 2020). The library was built by means of the immunoSEQ multiplex PCR assay. Held by TCRdb, this immuneACCESS table contains in-frame sequences only and omits some clones. Under half of the omission traces to an unresolved V gene where checked; the cause of the rest is unknown. Present in this sample are under 2,500,000 clones, roughly 95% of which were seen just once. Less than 0.15% of the sample is taken by the ten largest. The sample comprised naive CD4+ T cells sorted from blood. The sample's cell subset or site, from its label and the paper: CD45RA+ positively selected. The receptors stem from a man aged 18-30 years in good health.

V gene TRBV29-1 combines with J gene TRBJ2-2, with D tentatively TRBD2 (6 bases). V was clipped by 6 bases and J by 5 bases, with 16 bases between them. The CDR3 sequence is 14 residues long. The germline V gene has CDR1 SQVTM and CDR2 ANQGSEA. The CDR3 region has the DNA TGCAGCGTCAAACCCCGGGGGTTTACCGGGGAGCTGTTTTTT. Translated: CSVKPRGFTGELFF.

The V gene is TRBV7-2, the J gene TRBJ2-7; D may be TRBD1 (5 bases). Germline V gives CDR1 SGHTA, CDR2 FQGNSA. V dropped 5 bases and J dropped 1 base, with 12 bases sitting between them. This CDR3 spans 14 amino acids. CDR3 amino acids: CASSPGHTSYEQYF. In nucleotides, the CDR3 is TGTGCCAGCAGCCCTGGACATACTTCCTACGAGCAGTACTTC. Looking up the rest from reference TRBV7-2 and TRBJ2-7 gives the full variable domain: GAGVSQSPSNKVTEKGKDVELRCDPISGHTALYWYRQSLGQGLEFLIYFQGNSAPDKSGLPSDRFSAERTGGSVSTLTIQRTQQEDSAVYLCASSPGHTSYEQYFGPGTRLTVT.

The V gene is TRBV11-2, the J gene TRBJ1-2, with 7 positions matching TRBD1. Trimming removed 2 bases from V and 4 bases from J; junction bases left unmatched: 7. Looked up from germline, CDR1 is SGHAT and CDR2 is FQNNGV. The CDR3 length is 15 residues. The CDR3 region has the DNA TGTGCCAGCAGCTTATCTCACAGGGGTTCCTATGGCTACACCTTC. Amino acid sequence: CASSLSHRGSYGYTF.

This chain uses TRBV27 with TRBJ2-5; 8 bases are shared with TRBD1. Looked up from germline, CDR1 is MNHEY and CDR2 is SMNVEV (reference sequence). The CDR3 covers 15 residues. With V trimmed by 6 bases and J by 2 bases, 8 bases remained unmatched. The CDR3 spells CASSPWTGIQETQYF. In DNA form, the CDR3 reads TGTGCCAGCAGCCCCTGGACAGGGATACAAGAGACCCAGTACTTC.

The chain couples TRBV6-1 to TRBJ1-5, with 7 bases identical to TRBD1. Looked up from germline, CDR1 is MNHNS and CDR2 is SASEGT. The CDR3 extends over 15 amino acids. With 6 bases clipped from V and 1 base from J, the junction kept 6 bases outside the gene matches. CDR3 sequence (DNA): TGTGCCAGCAGCATGACAGGGCTGAGCAATCAGCCCCAGCATTTT. Its translation: CASSMTGLSNQPQHF.

The rearrangement uses TRBV6-5 and TRBJ2-7, with a tentative D call TRBD1 (6 bases). Trimming left V 6 bases short and J 2 bases short, with 17 bases between. The CDR3 contains 15 residues. CDR1 and CDR2 from the germline V gene are MNHEY and SVGAGI. Here the CDR3 DNA reads TGTGCCAGCAGCCGTGGGTGGGCAGGGGCCTACGAGCAGTACTTC. This gives the protein CASSRGWAGAYEQYF.

The CDR3 DNA follows: TGCGCCAGCAGCTTCGACGGTTATAGCACAGATACGCAGTATTTT. It is translated as CASSFDGYSTDTQYF. The chain employs TRBV5-1 and TRBJ2-3; D unresolved. The CDR3 sequence is 15 residues long. Per germline, CDR1 SGHRS and CDR2 YFSETQ. V shed 2 bases and J shed 0 bases, with 10 bases lying between them.

The rearrangement links TRBV9 to TRBJ1-3; D perhaps matches TRBD1 (5 bases). V was trimmed by 6 bases and J by 1 base, leaving 11 bases between them. The CDR3 runs 14 residues. CDR1 and CDR2 (germline): SGDLS, YYNGEE. CDR3 amino acids: CASTRENSGNTIYF. CDR3 coding DNA: TGTGCCAGCACCAGGGAGAATTCTGGAAACACCATATATTTT.

The chain couples TRBV6-5 to TRBJ2-3; either TRBD1 or TRBD2 may supply D (6 bases each). Trimming took 8 bases from V and 0 from J, leaving 15 bases between them. Germline V lookup: CDR1 MNHEY, CDR2 SVGAGI. This CDR3 is 15 amino acids long. CDR3 nucleotides: TGTGCCAGCGGAAGGGGGGCTACCAGCACAGATACGCAGTATTTT. It codes for CASGRGATSTDTQYF.

This chain uses TRBV6-5 with TRBJ1-1; unclear D gene. The V gene's germline CDR1 is MNHEY and CDR2 SVGAGI. V was cut by 7 bases and J by 2 bases, with 11 bases left in between. The CDR3 is made up of 13 amino acids. CDR3 sequence reads: CASTNNPNTEAFF. CDR3 DNA: TGTGCCAGCACCAACAACCCTAACACTGAAGCTTTCTTT.

This clone appeared once. V usage is TRBV7-2 and J usage is TRBJ2-5, with 8 nucleotides matching TRBD2. The germline V gene has CDR1 SGHTA and CDR2 FQGNSA. V lost 3 bases to trimming and J lost 1 base; unmatched junction nucleotides: 4. CDR3 length equals 15 residues. DNA for the CDR3: TGTGCCAGCAGCTTTGCCGGGACTAGCCAAGAGACCCAGTACTTC. Protein product: CASSFAGTSQETQYF.

The V and J genes are TRBV19 and TRBJ2-7; 7 nucleotides line up with TRBD2. The length of the CDR3 is 17 residues. V dropped 3 bases and J dropped 0; count of bases not matched to a gene: 11. Germline CDR1 and CDR2: LNHDA and SQIVND (reference sequence). The CDR3 nucleotides read TGTGCCAGTAGTATTTTCGCGGAAGCGGGGTCCTCCTACGAGCAGTACTTC. It codes for CASSIFAEAGSSYEQYF.

The rearrangement joins TRBV9 to TRBJ2-2; D remains ambiguous. CDR3 size: 14 residues. The germline V gene has CDR1 SGDLS and CDR2 YYNGEE. V dropped 0 bases and J dropped 6 bases, with 9 bases sitting between them. In nucleotides, the CDR3 is TGTGCCAGCAGCGTAGCTGGCCTCCCCGGGGAGCTGTTTTTT. This gives the protein CASSVAGLPGELFF.

The chain has TRBV7-2 and TRBJ2-3, with D perhaps matching TRBD2 (6 bases). The CDR3 has 15 residues. Germline V lookup: CDR1 SGHTA, CDR2 FQGNSA. Between the trimmed V and J ends, which lost 1 base and 2 bases, there was a span of 10 bases. CDR3 in amino acids: CASSLGRLVTDTQYF. The CDR3 nucleotides are TGTGCCAGCAGCTTAGGTAGACTAGTCACAGATACGCAGTATTTT. The whole variable domain, remainder taken from reference TRBV7-2 and TRBJ2-3, is GAGVSQSPSNKVTEKGKDVELRCDPISGHTALYWYRQSLGQGLEFLIYFQGNSAPDKSGLPSDRFSAERTGGSVSTLTIQRTQQEDSAVYLCASSLGRLVTDTQYFGPGTRLTVL.

J is TRBJ2-4 and V is TRBV5-1; 12 nucleotides align to TRBD1. The CDR3 runs to 16 residues. Germline V lookup: CDR1 SGHRS, CDR2 YFSETQ. The V and J ends lost 3 bases and 5 bases, in that order; junction bases with no gene match: 6. DNA for the CDR3: TGCGCCAGCAGCTCCGGGACAGGGGGCCGGGAAAACATTCAGTACTTC. This encodes CASSSGTGGRENIQYF.

The V and J genes are TRBV6-5 and TRBJ1-2, with D tentatively TRBD1 (6 bases). V was shortened by 6 bases and J by 4 bases, with 12 bases between the two germline ends. The germline V gene has CDR1 MNHEY and CDR2 SVGAGI. This CDR3 spans 13 amino acids. Written as DNA, the CDR3 is TGTGCCAGCAGACCAGGGGTTGGCTATGGCTACACCTTC. Translating gives CASRPGVGYGYTF.

The chain employs TRBV7-2 and TRBJ2-1; TRBD2 matches at 8 bases. The CDR3 has 15 residues. Germline CDR1 reads SGHTA; CDR2 reads FQGNSA. Trimming took 5 bases from V and 4 from J; bases not matched to a gene: 7. The chain's CDR3 is CASSVGLAEYNEQFF. For the CDR3, the DNA is TGTGCCAGCAGCGTCGGACTAGCCGAGTACAATGAGCAGTTCTTC.

Note on this clone: This specimen includes other DNA sequences encoding the same CDR3. The DNA for the CDR3 is TGTGCCAGCAGTGACCTCTATAATTCACCCCTCCACTTT. Translation gives CASSDLYNSPLHF. The chain employs TRBV6-4 and TRBJ1-6, with D hard to call. The V gene lost 2 bases and the J gene lost 3 bases, with 2 bases spanning the gap. The CDR3 has 13 residues. The germline CDR1 and CDR2 sequences are MRHNA and SNTAGT.

V is TRBV9 and J is TRBJ2-5, with a tentative D call TRBD2 (6 bases). The CDR3 loop spans 15 amino acids. The germline CDR1 and CDR2 sequences are SGDLS and YYNGEE. V was pared by 0 bases and J by 5 bases, with 14 bases between. CDR3 region: CASSVGIGGGETQYF. The CDR3 DNA is TGTGCCAGCAGCGTAGGGATCGGGGGAGGTGAGACCCAGTACTTC.

The chain uses TRBV5-6 and TRBJ1-1, with D hard to call. CDR1 is SGHDT, CDR2 YYEEEE, per germline. The CDR3 runs 17 residues. With 1 base removed from V and 0 bases from J, the gap between germline ends came to 16 bases. CDR3 amino acids: CASSLFRWGKVNTEAFF. For the CDR3, the DNA is TGTGCCAGCAGCTTGTTTCGTTGGGGAAAGGTGAACACTGAAGCTTTCTTT.

V gene TRBV28 combines with J gene TRBJ1-4; 9 positions agree with TRBD1. V trimming: 6 bases; J trimming: 8 bases; junction bases outside the gene matches: 13. From germline, CDR1 is MDHEN and CDR2 SYDVKM. The CDR3 is 16 residues long. The chain's CDR3 is CASSANPGQGSEKLFF. In DNA form, the CDR3 reads TGTGCCAGCAGCGCCAACCCGGGACAGGGCTCCGAAAAACTGTTTTTT.

This sequence joins TRBV5-1 and TRBJ2-2, with 9 bases identical to TRBD2. V trimming: 0 bases; J trimming: 7 bases; junction bases outside the gene matches: 7. The germline gives CDR1 SGHRS, CDR2 YFSETQ. The CDR3 length is 16 residues. CDR3 DNA sequence: TGCGCCAGCAGCTTGGGGCTAGCGGGGCCTAACGGGGAGCTGTTTTTT. This encodes CASSLGLAGPNGELFF.

The rearrangement uses TRBV6-4 and TRBJ2-5; the D gene is possibly TRBD2 (6 bases). V lost 11 bases and J lost 4, with 11 bases in between. This CDR3 has 11 residues. In germline, CDR1 is MRHNA, CDR2 SNTAGT. CDR3 in amino acids: CAVNGGETQYF. CDR3 nucleotide sequence: TGTGCCGTGAACGGGGGAGAGACCCAGTACTTC.

This chain joins TRBV6-5 and TRBJ2-7; D uncertain. Per the germline V gene, CDR1 is MNHEY and CDR2 is SVGAGI. Trimming took 0 bases from V and 3 from J, leaving 6 bases between them. The CDR3 has 13 residues. CDR3 region: CASSYSTFYEQYF. The DNA of the CDR3 is TGTGCCAGCAGTTACTCGACTTTCTACGAGCAGTACTTC.

The count of this clone is one. The rearrangement joins TRBV30 to TRBJ2-1; D unclear. This CDR3 spans 11 amino acids. Germline assignment: CDR1 GTSNPN and CDR2 SVGIG (reference sequence). The V end lost 1 base, the J end lost 7 bases, and 5 bases lay between the germline ends. CDR3 loop: CAWSDVNEQFF. The CDR3 region has the DNA TGTGCCTGGAGTGATGTAAATGAGCAGTTCTTC.

Concerning this clone: This same CDR3 is encoded by further DNA sequences in the sample. CDR3 residues: CASSIPPSETQYF. DNA of the CDR3: TGTGCCAGTAGTATCCCCCCGTCTGAGACCCAGTACTTC. The chain couples TRBV19 to TRBJ2-5, with D unclear. Trimming removed 3 bases at V and 5 bases at J, with 10 bases between. The germline V gene has CDR1 LNHDA and CDR2 SQIVND (reference sequence). The CDR3 is 13 amino acids. Based on the CDR3 plus reference TRBV19 and TRBJ2-5, the full variable domain is DGGITQSPKYLFRKEGQNVTLSCEQNLNHDAMYWYRQDPGQGLRLIYYSQIVNDFQKGDIAEGYSVSREKKESFPLTVTSAQKNPTAFYLCASSIPPSETQYFGPGTRLLVL.

The V and J genes are TRBV14 and TRBJ1-2, with 11 bases lining up with TRBD1. The germline CDR1 and CDR2 sequences are SGHDN and FVKESK. The CDR3 covers 15 residues. J was trimmed by 8 bases and V by 5 bases; bases with no gene match: 10. CDR3 loop: CASSGRTGGYEGYTF. The CDR3 coding sequence is TGTGCCAGCAGCGGGCGGACAGGGGGCTATGAGGGCTACACCTTC.

About this clone itself: The sample carries other DNA sequences with the same CDR3. V and J are TRBV5-1 and TRBJ1-3; 7 bases align to TRBD1. This CDR3 contains 14 residues. From germline, CDR1 is SGHRS and CDR2 YFSETQ. The junction had 1 base not matched to a gene; V was cut back by 3 bases and J by 1 base. DNA for the CDR3: TGCGCCAGCAGCTCAGGGGGGTCTGGAAACACCATATATTTT. It codes for CASSSGGSGNTIYF. Filled out from reference TRBV5-1 and TRBJ1-3, the complete variable domain reads KAGVTQTPRYLIKTRGQQVTLSCSPISGHRSVSWYQQTPGQGLQFLFEYFSETQRNKGNFPGRFSGRQFSNSRSEMNVSTLELGDSALYLCASSSGGSGNTIYFGEGSWLTVV.

The V call is TRBV6-5, the J call TRBJ1-4; no clear D gene. The CDR3 has 14 residues. Trimming removed 5 bases from V and 7 bases from J, with 14 bases in between. Germline V lookup: CDR1 MNHEY, CDR2 SVGAGI. The CDR3 DNA reads as TGTGCCAGCAGTCTACGGACTTGGGGTGAAAAACTGTTTTTT. As protein: CASSLRTWGEKLFF.

CDR3 nucleotide sequence: TGCGCCAGCAGCTCCCTTCCCCCTAATGAGCAGTACTTC. It translates to CASSSLPPNEQYF. The chain couples TRBV5-1 to TRBJ2-7; D is undetermined. Germline V gene data show CDR1 as SGHRS and CDR2 as YFSETQ. The germline V and J ends were trimmed by 3 bases and 7 bases, with 14 bases remaining between them. This CDR3 has 13 amino acids.

The rearrangement links TRBV5-6 to TRBJ2-3; D possibly corresponds to TRBD1 (5 bases). The CDR3 has 14 amino acids. Germline lookup yields CDR1 SGHDT and CDR2 YYEEEE. V dropped 2 bases and J dropped 4 bases, with 11 bases sitting between them. The CDR3, as DNA: TGTGCCAGCAGCTTTACAGGTCGGCCAGATACGCAGTATTTT. Translation gives CASSFTGRPDTQYF.